This paragraph covers one T cell receptor beta chain sequence. This clone was seen only once. Its specific antigen is unknown. No base qualities exist here, and no much larger clone lies one base off it. This entry comes from a study of T cell responses to AZD1222 COVID-19 vaccine (TCRdb year 2021). Regarding the research as a whole: A total of 240 or so trial participants underwent TCR sequencing, of whom 207 had received two doses of AZD1222 and 26 had received two doses of the MenACWY control vaccine. Trial participants were enrolled into age subgroups of 18-55, 56-69 and 70-plus years, which contained about 160, 30 and 59 TCR-sequenced participants, respectively. Broad study findings and their caveats: After two AZD1222 doses, spike-specific TCR breadth and depth were significantly higher than at day 0 and than in MenACWY recipients. The 56-69-year group was small, and its depth increase did not reach significance, likely because of low power. Epitopes outside the regions mutated in the B.1.351 and B.1.1.7 variants were reportedly recognized by nearly half of the unique spike-specific TCRs. Participants were mostly white British, with more females than males. The authors suggested clonal diversity may have been underestimated. Because no day 14 peak-response samples were available, repertoires were characterized only after the peak T cell response. Only five or six AZD1222 recipients were SARS-CoV-2 seropositive at baseline, limiting conclusions about previously exposed vaccinees. Vaccine-associated CD4 TCRs spanned the whole spike protein, with dominant responses in regions 160-218 and 743-854.

The intended sense of this specimen's time point label: about 28 days (+/-7) after the second vaccine dose. AZD1222 recipients whose second dose came at about 4 weeks and those whose second dose came at about 12 weeks were combined into one group, since spike-specific TCR depth and breadth did not differ between the two schedules. Vaccinee samples were obtained from the UK trials COV001 and COV002, which included a single-blind randomized controlled phase 2/3 trial of AZD1222 (ChAdOx1 nCoV-19) in healthy adults. For TCRbeta chain sequencing, PBMC samples from trial participants were taken at day 0 and at day 28 after the second dose. The junction carries 20 bases between V and J, which are trimmed by 6 bases and 2 bases respectively. Reading the germline V gene (reference sequence) gives CDR1 LNHDA and CDR2 SQIVND. Including the terminal cysteine and phenylalanine, the CDR3 comprises 17 residues. Only CDR3 DNA is held: 51 bases, read in frame from base 1.

The CDR3 regions of human TCRbeta chains were subjected to immunosequencing. Regarding the original processing steps: TCRs in the repertoires were matched against a reference library of SARS-CoV-2-specific TCRs that had been generated with the MIRA antigen-specificity platform. Breadth meant the fraction of unique TCRs that were SARS-CoV-2-associated, whereas depth meant the fraction of total T cells that were SARS-CoV-2-associated. Each spike-specific TCR was assigned to its reactive spike region and to a CD4 or CD8 class using the MIRA data. Log10-transformed breadth and depth values were compared by one-way ANOVA with Sidak's multiple comparisons tests. Entries here come from immuneACCESS through TCRdb and include only in-frame sequences with V and J called. Some clones fail to appear in such tables; in the studies checked, an unresolved V gene covers under half of the shortfall, and the cause of the remainder is unknown. The DNA gave D and trimming, while V, J and clone size come from that table. In all, the sample holds roughly 60,000 clones, and approximately 80% of those were seen once. The biggest ten clones account for under 4.5% of the sample.

Source: peripheral blood, taken 28 days after the second AZD1222 dose. The chain is assembled from TRBV19 and TRBJ1-5; TRBD1 is perhaps the D gene, given 5 matching bases. The sequence was obtained from an adult who received the AZD1222 COVID-19 vaccine. The CDR3 protein is CASSHQMGPRGNQPQHF. In nucleotide form, the sequence is TGTGCCAGTAGCCATCAGATGGGACCTCGGGGCAATCAGCCCCAGCATTTT.